This T cell receptor (beta chain) was sequenced during a study of T-cell reconstitution after alpha-beta-depleted transplantation in children. Study results and limitations: One year after transplant, T-cell counts and diversity came mostly from newly produced T cells. It was reported that alpha-beta T cells came from several hundred expanded graft clones (about two months after transplant). Some patients' high day-60 TCRbeta diversity was traced to surviving recipient T cells and thymic progenitors.

Germline V gives CDR1 LGHDT, CDR2 YNNKEL (reference sequence). The CDR3 has 17 residues. Trimming pared 4 bases from V and 0 bases from J, leaving 18 bases between. This clonotype was recorded many times. Antigen unknown. Researchers prepared the TCRbeta library using unique molecular identifiers, the study reports. MiXCR, run by TCRdb on the PCR reads, gives a single entry per CDR3 protein. The sample holds a few hundred thousand distinct CDR3 sequences, more than 9% seen once. This chain joins TRBV3-1 and TRBJ2-5; the D gene is possibly TRBD2 (6 bases). The source of this sequence is a male patient between 2 and 10 years old who had a stem cell transplant for chronic granulomatous disease, so the T cells may come from the graft donor. The starting material was peripheral blood, obtained 180 days after TCRalphabeta/CD19-depleted stem cell transplant. This CDR3 is CASSPPLGGGDQETQYF. In DNA, the CDR3 is TGTGCCAGCAGCCCTCCCTTGGGAGGCGGGGACCAAGAGACCCAGTACTTC.